The 4 T cell receptor beta chains below all came from one sample that was sequenced in a study of T-cell memory formation after mild COVID-19. TCRdb processed the 5' RACE reads anew with MiXCR; each CDR3 protein has one entry. The sample lists roughly 340,000 distinct CDR3 sequences, around 20% occurring once. The sample taken for sequencing was PBMCs or a T cell subset sorted from them (not recorded which). The receptors stem from a man younger than 35 who had mild COVID-19 (a few samples of this study predate the infection). Cell type and time point are not known.

The V and J genes are TRBV20-1 and TRBJ1-4; a possible D gene is TRBD1 (6 bases). The CDR3 contains 15 residues. The germline V and J ends were trimmed by 0 bases and 7 bases, with 15 bases remaining between them. Germline V CDR1 and CDR2: DFQATT, SNEGSKA (reference sequence). CDR3 nucleotide sequence: TGCAGTGCTAGAGATCCCCGGGGGCGTGGTGAAAAACTGTTTTTT. This translates into CSARDPRGRGEKLFF.

This clonotype was recorded many times. This chain connects TRBV7-2 to TRBJ2-3; D assignment may be TRBD1 or TRBD2 (5 bases each). CDR3 length: 16 residues. Trimming took off 4 bases at V and 0 bases at J, with 14 bases between the two ends. Germline values: CDR1 SGHTA, CDR2 FQGNSA. DNA for the CDR3: TGTGCCAGCAGCTCACGGGGCCCCTCTAGCACAGATACGCAGTATTTT. It translates to CASSSRGPSSTDTQYF.

Only a few counts were recorded for this clonotype. The V gene is TRBV4-3, the J gene TRBJ2-1; TRBD1 might be the D (6 bases). V shed 0 bases and J shed 5 bases, with 11 bases lying between them. CDR1 is LGHNA and CDR2 is YSLEER in the germline V gene. This CDR3 is built from 15 residues. CDR3 region: CASSQDPGVDNEQFF. DNA for the CDR3: TGCGCCAGCAGCCAAGACCCAGGGGTCGACAATGAGCAGTTCTTC.

This clonotype was observed a few times. The chain combines TRBV12-3 or TRBV12-4 with TRBJ1-2; 7 positions agree with TRBD1. The CDR3 loop spans 14 amino acids. V trimming: 4 bases; J trimming: 3 bases; junction bases outside the gene matches: 5. CDR3 region: CASSSRGIDYGYTF. The CDR3 region has the DNA TGTGCCAGCAGTTCCAGGGGGATTGACTATGGCTACACCTTC.